What follows describes a single TCR beta chain. The repertoire was sequenced with immunoSEQ multiplex PCR; TCRdb's copy has only in-frame clones and lacks some. The sample holds roughly 63,000 clones, 79% seen once. Germline V CDR1 and CDR2: SGHNT, YYREEE (reference sequence). V lost 1 base to trimming and J lost 6 bases; unmatched junction nucleotides: 8. The CDR3 runs 16 residues. The data are from a study of blood T cell repertoires in COVID-19. V and J are TRBV5-4 and TRBJ2-1; 9 bases align to TRBD2. The material sequenced was peripheral blood. The receptor was isolated from a human donor in a cohort sampled during active COVID-19. The CDR3 nucleotides read TGTGCCAGCAGCTTGTACGCGGGAGGGCCTAGCAATGAGCAGTTCTTC. As protein: CASSLYAGGPSNEQFF.